Following are 16 T cell receptor beta chains from one sample sequenced in a study of blood T cell repertoires in COVID-19. Method: immunoSEQ multiplex PCR; TCRdb's copy keeps in-frame clones and lacks some. The repertoire holds around 160,000 clones, with 87% as singletons. Input material: peripheral blood. The receptors were sampled from an elderly man with acute or convalescent COVID-19.

V gene TRBV5-1 combines with J gene TRBJ2-5; D remains ambiguous. This CDR3 has 13 amino acids. V was pared by 2 bases and J by 5 bases, with 10 bases between. CDR1 and CDR2 from the germline V gene are SGHRS and YFSETQ. CDR3 sequence reads: CASSFLVMETQYF. The CDR3 region has the DNA TGCGCCAGCAGCTTCCTAGTGATGGAGACCCAGTACTTC.

The gene calls are TRBV13 and TRBJ2-5, with 7 bases that match TRBD2. The CDR3 runs to 16 residues. J gave up 5 bases and V 3 bases, and 12 bases lay outside the gene matches. The germline V gene has CDR1 PRHDT and CDR2 FYEKMQ (reference sequence). The CDR3 here is CASSLSPPGRDETQYF. As DNA, the CDR3 is TGTGCCAGCAGCTTGTCTCCCCCAGGGAGGGATGAGACCCAGTACTTC. Based on the CDR3 plus reference TRBV13 and TRBJ2-5, the full variable domain is AAGVIQSPRHLIKEKRETATLKCYPIPRHDTVYWYQQGPGQDPQFLISFYEKMQSDKGSIPDRFSAQQFSDYHSELNMSSLELGDSALYFCASSLSPPGRDETQYFGPGTRLLVL.

V and J are TRBV19 and TRBJ1-6; 7 nucleotides match TRBD1. The CDR3 has 15 amino acids. The junction had 4 bases not matched to a gene; V was cut back by 6 bases and J by 2 bases. Germline V lookup: CDR1 LNHDA, CDR2 SQIVND (reference sequence). CDR3 bases: TGTGCCAGTAGACCGGGACAGCCCTATAATTCACCCCTCCACTTT. The encoded protein is CASRPGQPYNSPLHF.

The chain links TRBV5-1 to TRBJ2-5, with a weak D call TRBD2 (6 bases). This CDR3 region has 13 residues. From germline, CDR1 is SGHRS and CDR2 YFSETQ. Trimming stripped 3 bases from V and 4 bases from J, with 10 bases between. The CDR3 bases are TGCGCCAGCAGCTCCTTGGGAGGAGAGACCCAGTACTTC. It codes for CASSSLGGETQYF.

The gene calls are TRBV19 and TRBJ1-5, with D perhaps TRBD1 (6 bases). The V and J ends lost 3 bases and 0 bases respectively, with 9 bases between them. Germline V gene data show CDR1 as LNHDA and CDR2 as SQIVND (reference sequence). This CDR3 region has 15 residues. The DNA for the CDR3 is TGTGCCAGTAGTATGGGGGACACTAGCAATCAGCCCCAGCATTTT. It translates to CASSMGDTSNQPQHF.

The rearrangement links TRBV7-9 to TRBJ2-5; D call uncertain. V gave up 5 bases and J gave up 4 bases, with 8 bases separating them. This CDR3 has 12 amino acids. CDR1 SEHNR and CDR2 FQNEAQ come from the germline V gene (reference sequence). The CDR3 DNA reads as TGTGCCAGCAGCCCGGTTAGAGAGACCCAGTACTTC. Protein: CASSPVRETQYF.

The rearrangement links TRBV27 to TRBJ2-3; D uncertain. The ends were cut back, 2 bases at V and 5 bases at J, with 8 bases in the middle. The CDR3 is made up of 13 amino acids. Germline values: CDR1 MNHEY, CDR2 SMNVEV (reference sequence). CDR3 sequence reads: CASSLRVGDTQYF. CDR3 in DNA: TGTGCCAGCAGTTTACGGGTTGGAGATACGCAGTATTTT.

This chain joins TRBV5-4 and TRBJ2-1, with 8 bases aligning to TRBD2. There are 15 residues in the CDR3. In germline, CDR1 is SGHNT, CDR2 YYREEE (reference sequence). Germline trimming cut 4 bases from V and 0 bases from J; bases unmatched to any gene: 3. As DNA, the CDR3 is TGTGCCAGCAGCCCGGGACTAGTCTCCTACAATGAGCAGTTCTTC. Amino acids: CASSPGLVSYNEQFF.

The rearrangement links TRBV10-3 to TRBJ1-2; 9 bases map to TRBD1. Germline-derived CDR1 and CDR2 are ENHRY and SYGVKD. The CDR3 runs 13 residues. Trimming cost V 10 bases and J 9 bases; bases outside gene matches: 12. As DNA, the CDR3 is TGTGCCACCCGGACAGGGGAGATTTATCGCTACACCTTC. Encoded protein: CATRTGEIYRYTF.

V and J are TRBV5-8 and TRBJ2-6; D may be TRBD1 (7 bases). V was clipped by 2 bases and J by 0 bases, with 12 bases between them. Germline V gene sequence: CDR1 SGHTS, CDR2 YDEGEE. The CDR3 is 17 amino acids. CDR3 coding DNA: TGTGCCAGCAGCTTACCAGGGGGGACCTCTGGGGCCAACGTCCTGACTTTC. Translation gives CASSLPGGTSGANVLTF. Drawing the rest from reference TRBV5-8 and TRBJ2-6, the complete variable domain is EAGVTQSPTHLIKTRGQQATLRCSPISGHTSVYWYQQALGLGLQFLLWYDEGEERNRGNFPPRFSGRQFPNYSSELNVNALELEDSALYLCASSLPGGTSGANVLTFGAGSRLTVL.

The genes are TRBV2 and TRBJ2-3; 9 nucleotides agree with TRBD2. V was pared by 8 bases and J by 1 base, with 10 bases of the junction left unmatched. The CDR3 is 16 residues long. CDR1 and CDR2 from the germline V gene are SNHLY and FYNNEI. CDR3 sequence (DNA): TGTGCCAGCCTACCCTTAGTAGCGGGGGGCACAGATACGCAGTATTTT. Translation gives CASLPLVAGGTDTQYF.

The gene calls are TRBV28 and TRBJ1-4; 7 positions agree with TRBD1. Per germline, CDR1 MDHEN and CDR2 SYDVKM. The trim removed 4 bases at V and 3 bases at J, leaving 2 bases unmatched. This CDR3 comprises 14 residues. In DNA, the CDR3 is TGTGCCAGCAGTTCCCAGGGGGCTAATGAAAAACTGTTTTTT. This sequence encodes CASSSQGANEKLFF.

CDR3 coding DNA: TGTGCCAGCAGCTTAGAGACTAGCCCCGGTTACGAGCAGTACTTC. It encodes CASSLETSPGYEQYF. The chain has TRBV7-9 and TRBJ2-7, with 7 nucleotides matching TRBD2. The CDR3 runs to 15 residues. Per the germline V gene, CDR1 is SEHNR and CDR2 is FQNEAQ (reference sequence). Trimming at V came to 1 base and at J to 4 bases, leaving 7 bases not matched to a gene.

This chain links TRBV3-1 (or the pseudogene TRBV3-2) with TRBJ2-5; D is perhaps TRBD1 (5 bases). In germline, CDR1 is LGHDT, CDR2 YNNKEL (reference sequence). The CDR3 runs to 16 residues. V lost 3 bases, J lost 3 bases, and 17 bases lay in between. This chain's CDR3 is CASSQSLQGLKETQYF. The CDR3 DNA sequence: TGTGCCAGCAGCCAGTCGCTCCAGGGCCTAAAAGAGACCCAGTACTTC.

The gene calls are TRBV28 and TRBJ2-7; 9 positions agree with TRBD1. Germline lookup yields CDR1 MDHEN and CDR2 SYDVKM. V trimming: 6 bases; J trimming: 6 bases; junction bases outside the gene matches: 9. This CDR3 spans 14 amino acids. The CDR3 sequence: CASRNRGRAGEQYF. The CDR3 nucleotides are TGTGCCAGCAGAAACAGGGGGCGCGCCGGCGAGCAGTACTTC.

Concerning this clone: At one end the junction does not follow the germline gene, possibly because of a read error. The V call is TRBV2, the J call TRBJ2-5, with TRBD1 matching over 9 bases. The V gene's germline CDR1 is SNHLY and CDR2 FYNNEI. The CDR3 loop spans 12 amino acids. CDR3 nucleotides: TGTGCCAGCACCCCGCCCCGAGACAGGGGGGACTTC. The encoded protein is CASTPPRDRGDF.